This T cell receptor beta chain was sequenced in a study of beta chain features in type 1 diabetes. This clone was observed at least ten times. Its antigen is currently unknown. Study-wide results and limits: When Type 1 diabetes patients were examined, their TCRB CDR3s proved moderately but significantly shorter in all four CD4+ subsets. Researchers could not determine here whether HLA type influences TCRB rearrangement. Fewer junction insertions and more nucleotide deletions appeared in type 1 diabetes patients.

The J segment lost 8 bases and the V segment lost 4 bases, leaving 7 bases of the junction unmatched. The CDR3 loop spans 15 amino acids. Germline CDR1 reads LNHDA; CDR2 reads SQIVND (reference sequence). Expressed TCRB transcripts were sequenced after all isolated RNA was converted to cDNA. Assay used: immunoSEQ multiplex PCR; TCRdb lists only in-frame clones, some missing. The sample includes a few hundred thousand clones, 9.6% of them seen just once. This sequence joins TRBV19 and TRBJ2-1; TRBD2 aligns across 11 bases. Sequenced sample: central memory CD4+ T cells from blood. This clonotype was sampled from a young man with type 1 diabetes. Here the CDR3 DNA reads TGTGCCAGTAGTAGTACTAGCGGGAGTCGCTATGAGCAGTTCTTC. This sequence encodes CASSSTSGSRYEQFF. Full variable domain (rest looked up from reference TRBV19 and TRBJ2-1): DGGITQSPKYLFRKEGQNVTLSCEQNLNHDAMYWYRQDPGQGLRLIYYSQIVNDFQKGDIAEGYSVSREKKESFPLTVTSAQKNPTAFYLCASSSTSGSRYEQFFGPGTRLTVL.